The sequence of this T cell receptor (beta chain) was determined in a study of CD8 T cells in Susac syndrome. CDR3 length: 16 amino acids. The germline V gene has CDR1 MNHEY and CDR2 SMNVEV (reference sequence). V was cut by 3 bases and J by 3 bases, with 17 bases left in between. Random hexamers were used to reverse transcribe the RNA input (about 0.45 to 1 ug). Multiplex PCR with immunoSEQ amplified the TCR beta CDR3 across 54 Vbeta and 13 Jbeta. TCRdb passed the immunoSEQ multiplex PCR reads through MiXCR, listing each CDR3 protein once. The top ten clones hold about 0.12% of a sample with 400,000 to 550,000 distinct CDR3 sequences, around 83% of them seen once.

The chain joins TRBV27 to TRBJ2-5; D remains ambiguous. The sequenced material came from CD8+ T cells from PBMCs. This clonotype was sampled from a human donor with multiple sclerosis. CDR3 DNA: TGTGCCAGCAGTTTTTTGCCCGAGACCCCAGAAGAGACCCAGTACTTC. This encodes CASSFLPETPEETQYF.